The rows below give T cell receptor beta chains drawn from one sample of a study of blood T cell repertoires in COVID-19. Assay: immunoSEQ multiplex PCR; the TCRdb copy retains only in-frame clones and omits some. The sample consists of over 130,000 clones, just under 85% of them appearing once. The specimen sequenced was PBMCs or T cells enriched from blood (not recorded which). Receptors originate from a woman in her forties or fifties with acute COVID-19. The CDR3 runs from the conserved cysteine through the conserved F or W. The order of the fields is V gene, clone size, D gene, J gene, CDR3 protein, CDR3 DNA. The D gene is left open where the match is weak. Expanded clones get a size class; other rows say once, few or many, or leave the size out.

V gene: TRBV3-1/TRBV3-2
clone size: -
D gene: TRBD2
J gene: TRBJ2-7
CDR3 protein: CASSRLAGAPNEQYF
CDR3 DNA: TGTGCCAGCAGCCGTCTAGCGGGAGCTCCCAACGAGCAGTACTTC

V gene: TRBV5-4
clone size: once
D gene: TRBD1
J gene: TRBJ2-7
CDR3 protein: CASSSNRGYEQYF
CDR3 DNA: TGTGCCAGCAGCTCAAACAGGGGCTACGAGCAGTACTTC

V gene: TRBV9
clone size: -
D gene: TRBD1
J gene: TRBJ1-4
CDR3 protein: CASSVGLGTGDRGNEKLFF
CDR3 DNA: TGTGCCAGCAGCGTAGGGTTAGGGACAGGGGATCGCGGTAATGAAAAACTGTTTTTT

V gene: TRBV5-4
clone size: -
D gene: TRBD2
J gene: TRBJ2-5
CDR3 protein: CASSSGTSSRETQYF
CDR3 DNA: TGTGCCAGCAGTTCCGGGACTAGCAGTCGAGAGACCCAGTACTTC

V gene: TRBV27
clone size: -
D gene: -
J gene: TRBJ1-5
CDR3 protein: CASSPQGRYQPQHF
CDR3 DNA: TGTGCCAGCAGTCCACAGGGAAGATATCAGCCCCAGCATTTT

V gene: TRBV11-3
clone size: -
D gene: -
J gene: TRBJ2-7
CDR3 protein: CASSLDQWGQQSSYEQYF
CDR3 DNA: TGTGCCAGCAGCTTAGATCAGTGGGGACAACAGAGCTCCTACGAGCAGTACTTC

V gene: TRBV30
clone size: once
D gene: -
J gene: TRBJ1-2
CDR3 protein: CAWTRGMEYGYTF
CDR3 DNA: TGTGCCTGGACAAGGGGGATGGAATATGGCTACACCTTC

V gene: TRBV3-1/TRBV3-2
clone size: -
D gene: -
J gene: TRBJ1-2
CDR3 protein: CASSSSVGYTF
CDR3 DNA: TGTGCCAGCAGTTCAAGCGTTGGCTACACCTTC

V gene: TRBV6-5
clone size: -
D gene: -
J gene: TRBJ2-5
CDR3 protein: CASSYGRQETQYF
CDR3 DNA: TGTGCCAGCAGTTACGGCAGGCAAGAGACCCAGTACTTC

V gene: TRBV7-8
clone size: -
D gene: TRBD1
J gene: TRBJ1-2
CDR3 protein: CASSFDRGGYTF
CDR3 DNA: TGTGCCAGCAGCTTTGACAGGGGTGGCTACACCTTC

V gene: TRBV19
clone size: -
D gene: TRBD2
J gene: TRBJ2-1
CDR3 protein: CASKRLAVMWNEQFF
CDR3 DNA: TGTGCCAGTAAAAGACTAGCTGTAATGTGGAATGAGCAGTTCTTC

V gene: TRBV5-1
clone size: -
D gene: TRBD2
J gene: TRBJ2-1
CDR3 protein: CASSPTSGEYNEQFF
CDR3 DNA: TGCGCCAGCAGCCCGACTAGCGGAGAATACAATGAGCAGTTCTTC

V gene: TRBV9
clone size: -
D gene: TRBD1
J gene: TRBJ2-3
CDR3 protein: CASSVGTGSATDTQYF
CDR3 DNA: TGTGCCAGCAGCGTCGGGACAGGGTCTGCCACAGATACGCAGTATTTT

V gene: TRBV2
clone size: -
D gene: -
J gene: TRBJ1-5
CDR3 protein: CASRREGSNQPQHF
CDR3 DNA: TGTGCCAGCAGAAGAGAGGGTAGCAATCAGCCCCAGCATTTT

V gene: TRBV11-3
clone size: -
D gene: -
J gene: TRBJ1-3
CDR3 protein: CASSLGVSWSGNTIYF
CDR3 DNA: TGTGCCAGCAGCTTAGGAGTGTCATGGAGTGGAAACACCATATATTTT

V gene: TRBV5-1
clone size: few
D gene: -
J gene: TRBJ1-6
CDR3 protein: CASSYTGLANSPLHF
CDR3 DNA: TGCGCCAGCAGCTACACCGGCCTAGCGAATTCACCCCTCCACTTT